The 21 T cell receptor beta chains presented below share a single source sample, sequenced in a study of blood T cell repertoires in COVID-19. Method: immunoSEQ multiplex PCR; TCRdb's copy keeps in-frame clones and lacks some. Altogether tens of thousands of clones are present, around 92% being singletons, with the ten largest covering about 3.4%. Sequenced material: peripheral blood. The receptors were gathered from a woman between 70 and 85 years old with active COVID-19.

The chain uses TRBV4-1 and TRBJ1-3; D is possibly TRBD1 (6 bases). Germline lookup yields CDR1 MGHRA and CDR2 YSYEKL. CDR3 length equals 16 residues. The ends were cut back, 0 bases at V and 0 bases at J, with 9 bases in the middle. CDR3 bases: TGCGCCAGCAGCCAAGAAGGACAGCTCTCTGGAAACACCATATATTTT. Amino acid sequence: CASSQEGQLSGNTIYF.

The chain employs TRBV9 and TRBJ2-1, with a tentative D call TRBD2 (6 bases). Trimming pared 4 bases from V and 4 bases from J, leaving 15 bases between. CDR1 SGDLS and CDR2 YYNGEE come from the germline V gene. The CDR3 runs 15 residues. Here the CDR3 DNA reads TGTGCCAGCAGCCCAACTTCGACTAGATACAATGAGCAGTTCTTC. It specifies CASSPTSTRYNEQFF.

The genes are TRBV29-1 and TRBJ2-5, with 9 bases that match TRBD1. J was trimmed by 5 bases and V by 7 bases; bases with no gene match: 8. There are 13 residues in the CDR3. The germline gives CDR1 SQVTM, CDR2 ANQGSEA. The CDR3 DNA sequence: TGCAGCGCCCGTAAGACAGGGGGTGAGACCCAGTACTTC. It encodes CSARKTGGETQYF.

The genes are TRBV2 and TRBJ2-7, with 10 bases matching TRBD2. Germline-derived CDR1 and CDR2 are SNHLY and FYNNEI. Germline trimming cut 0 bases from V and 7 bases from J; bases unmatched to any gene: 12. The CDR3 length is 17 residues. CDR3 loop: CASSEAMASGSKDEQYF. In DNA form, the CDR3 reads TGTGCCAGCAGTGAAGCTATGGCTAGCGGGAGTAAAGATGAGCAGTACTTC.

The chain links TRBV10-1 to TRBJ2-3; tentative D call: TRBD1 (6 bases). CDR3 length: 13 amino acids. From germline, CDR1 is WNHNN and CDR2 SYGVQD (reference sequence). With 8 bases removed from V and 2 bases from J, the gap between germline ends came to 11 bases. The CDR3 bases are TGCGCCAGCCGACCAGGGGCCACAGATACGCAGTATTTT. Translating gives CASRPGATDTQYF.

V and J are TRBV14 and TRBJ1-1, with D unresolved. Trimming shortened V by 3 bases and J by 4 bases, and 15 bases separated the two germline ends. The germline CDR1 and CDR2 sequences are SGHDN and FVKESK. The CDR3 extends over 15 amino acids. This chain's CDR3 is CASSHGAFSGTEAFF. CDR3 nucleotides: TGTGCCAGCAGCCATGGTGCCTTTTCGGGCACTGAAGCTTTCTTT.

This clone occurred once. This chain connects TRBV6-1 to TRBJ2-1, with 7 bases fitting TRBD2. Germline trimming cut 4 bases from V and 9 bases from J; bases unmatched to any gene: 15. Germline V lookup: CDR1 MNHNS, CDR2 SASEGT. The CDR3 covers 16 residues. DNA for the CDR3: TGTGCCAGCAGTGGACACTCGGCGGGAGCCAGTGTTGAGCAGTTCTTC. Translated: CASSGHSAGASVEQFF.

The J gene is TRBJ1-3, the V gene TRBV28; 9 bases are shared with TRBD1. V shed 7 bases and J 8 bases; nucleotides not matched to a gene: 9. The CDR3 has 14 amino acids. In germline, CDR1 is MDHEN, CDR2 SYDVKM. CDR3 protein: CASNVPGQGYTIYF. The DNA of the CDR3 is TGTGCCAGCAACGTCCCGGGACAGGGTTACACCATATATTTT.

This CDR3 reads CAWSGLGTATKNTGELFF. CDR3 coding DNA: TGTGCCTGGAGTGGTCTCGGGACAGCCACTAAGAACACCGGGGAGCTGTTTTTT. The chain links TRBV30 to TRBJ2-2, with TRBD1 identical over 7 bases. The CDR3 contains 18 residues. With V trimmed by 1 base and J by 1 base, 12 bases remained unmatched. Germline CDR1 and CDR2: GTSNPN and SVGIG (reference sequence).

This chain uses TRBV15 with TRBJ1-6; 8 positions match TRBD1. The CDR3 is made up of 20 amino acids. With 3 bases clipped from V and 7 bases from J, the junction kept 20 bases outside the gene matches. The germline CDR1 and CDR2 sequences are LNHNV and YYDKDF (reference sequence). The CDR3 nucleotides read TGTGCCACCAGCAGTGATGGAGGACAGGGAATTAGGCTGCAGAATTCACCCCTCCACTTT. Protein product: CATSSDGGQGIRLQNSPLHF.

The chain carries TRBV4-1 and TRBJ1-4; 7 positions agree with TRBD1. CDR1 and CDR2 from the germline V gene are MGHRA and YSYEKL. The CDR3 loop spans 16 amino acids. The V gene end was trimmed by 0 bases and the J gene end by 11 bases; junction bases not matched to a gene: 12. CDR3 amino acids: CASSQDQAQGRRKLFF. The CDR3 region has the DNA TGCGCCAGCAGCCAAGATCAAGCACAGGGGAGGAGGAAACTGTTTTTT.

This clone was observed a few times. The CDR3 region is CASRAGTPMNNSPLHF. CDR3 bases: TGTGCCAGCAGAGCCGGGACACCGATGAATAATTCACCCCTCCACTTT. The rearrangement links TRBV5-4 to TRBJ1-6; D perhaps matches TRBD1 (6 bases). In germline, CDR1 is SGHNT, CDR2 YYREEE (reference sequence). The V end was cut by 5 bases, the J end by 5 bases, with 17 bases between. This CDR3 is 16 amino acids long.

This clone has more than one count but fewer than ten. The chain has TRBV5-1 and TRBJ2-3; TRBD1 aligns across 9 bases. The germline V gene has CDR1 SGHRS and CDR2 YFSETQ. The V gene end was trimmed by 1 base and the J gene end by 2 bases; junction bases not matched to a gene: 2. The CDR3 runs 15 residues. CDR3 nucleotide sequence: TGCGCCAGCAGCTTGTGGACAGGGGTCACAGATACGCAGTATTTT. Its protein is CASSLWTGVTDTQYF. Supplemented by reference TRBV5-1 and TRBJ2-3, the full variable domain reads KAGVTQTPRYLIKTRGQQVTLSCSPISGHRSVSWYQQTPGQGLQFLFEYFSETQRNKGNFPGRFSGRQFSNSRSEMNVSTLELGDSALYLCASSLWTGVTDTQYFGPGTRLTVL.

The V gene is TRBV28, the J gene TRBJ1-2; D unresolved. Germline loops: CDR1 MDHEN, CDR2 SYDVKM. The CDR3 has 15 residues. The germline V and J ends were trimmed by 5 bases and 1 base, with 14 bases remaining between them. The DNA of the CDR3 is TGTGCCAGCAGTCCAATCGGACTGCTTAACTATGGCTACACCTTC. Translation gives CASSPIGLLNYGYTF.

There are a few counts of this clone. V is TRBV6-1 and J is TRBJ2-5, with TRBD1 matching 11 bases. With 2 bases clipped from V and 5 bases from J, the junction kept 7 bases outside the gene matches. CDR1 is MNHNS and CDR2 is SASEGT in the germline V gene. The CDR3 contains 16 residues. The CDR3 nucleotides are TGTGCCAGCAGTGAATTTTGGACAGGGGGCGGCGAGACCCAGTACTTC. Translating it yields CASSEFWTGGGETQYF.

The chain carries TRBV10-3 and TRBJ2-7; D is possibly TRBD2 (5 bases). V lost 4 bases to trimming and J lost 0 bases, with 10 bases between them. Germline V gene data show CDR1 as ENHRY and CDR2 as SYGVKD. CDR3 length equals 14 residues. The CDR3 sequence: CAISVRTSSYEQYF. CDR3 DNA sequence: TGTGCCATCAGTGTGCGAACTAGCTCCTACGAGCAGTACTTC.

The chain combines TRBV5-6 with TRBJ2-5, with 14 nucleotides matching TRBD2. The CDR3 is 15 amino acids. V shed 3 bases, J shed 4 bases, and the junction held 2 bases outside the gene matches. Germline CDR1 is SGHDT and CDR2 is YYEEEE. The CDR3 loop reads CASSWGTSGGETQYF. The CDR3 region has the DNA TGTGCCAGCAGCTGGGGGACTAGCGGGGGAGAGACCCAGTACTTC.

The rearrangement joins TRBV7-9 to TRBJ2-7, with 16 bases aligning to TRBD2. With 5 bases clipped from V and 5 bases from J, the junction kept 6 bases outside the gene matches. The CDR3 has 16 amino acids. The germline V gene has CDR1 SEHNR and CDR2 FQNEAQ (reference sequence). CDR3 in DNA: TGTGCCAGCAGCCCGGGACTAGCGGGAGGGCGGGACGAGCAGTACTTC. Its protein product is CASSPGLAGGRDEQYF.

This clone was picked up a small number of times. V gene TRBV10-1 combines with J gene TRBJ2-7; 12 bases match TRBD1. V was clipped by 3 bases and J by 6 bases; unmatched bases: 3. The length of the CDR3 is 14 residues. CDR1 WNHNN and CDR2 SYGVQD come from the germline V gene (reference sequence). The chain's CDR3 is CASSEGTGGAEQYF. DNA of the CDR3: TGCGCCAGCAGTGAAGGGACAGGGGGCGCCGAGCAGTACTTC.

CDR3 sequence (DNA): TGTGCCAGCAGCCAAGGGAGAGGGGCTTTCTTT. This encodes CASSQGRGAFF. The chain is built from TRBV3-1 (or the pseudogene TRBV3-2) and TRBJ1-1; unclear D gene. The germline V and J ends were trimmed by 1 base and 11 bases, with 8 bases remaining between them. The CDR3 is 11 amino acids. Germline V lookup: CDR1 LGHDT, CDR2 YNNKEL (reference sequence).

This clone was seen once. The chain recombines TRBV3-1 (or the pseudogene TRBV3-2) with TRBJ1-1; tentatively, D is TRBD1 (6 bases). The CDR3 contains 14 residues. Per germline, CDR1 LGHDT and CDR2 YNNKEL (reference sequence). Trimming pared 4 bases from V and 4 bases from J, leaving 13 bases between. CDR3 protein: CASSPPGQITEAFF. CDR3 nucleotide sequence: TGTGCCAGCAGCCCCCCTGGACAGATCACTGAAGCTTTCTTT.